Detailed here is one T cell receptor (beta chain). Antigen unknown. The V gene's germline CDR1 is MDHEN and CDR2 SYDVKM. This CDR3 spans 16 amino acids. With the 5' RACE reads reprocessed, TCRdb shows one record per CDR3 protein and no DNA. The sample holds some 600,000 distinct CDR3 sequences. The data originate from a study of T cells expressing NK-cell markers. Study at large: The authors sequenced eight donors, of whom seven were HCMV-seropositive and one was seronegative. Study results and limitations: The dominant NKG2C+ clonotypes represented about 1.0-8% of CD8+ T cells in more than five donors. Clarity on HCMV specificity was lacking for the expanded NKG2C+ T cell clones.

The receptor was isolated from a young man in good health. The chain has TRBV28 and TRBJ2-1; no DNA is available, so the TRBD2 call from TCRdb remains unchecked. Sequenced sample: blood T cells: a sorted CD56 or NKG2C T cell subset, CD4+ or CD8+ T cells, or bulk PBMC T cells (not recorded which). The CDR3 sequence: CASSWTLAGGSNEQFF.